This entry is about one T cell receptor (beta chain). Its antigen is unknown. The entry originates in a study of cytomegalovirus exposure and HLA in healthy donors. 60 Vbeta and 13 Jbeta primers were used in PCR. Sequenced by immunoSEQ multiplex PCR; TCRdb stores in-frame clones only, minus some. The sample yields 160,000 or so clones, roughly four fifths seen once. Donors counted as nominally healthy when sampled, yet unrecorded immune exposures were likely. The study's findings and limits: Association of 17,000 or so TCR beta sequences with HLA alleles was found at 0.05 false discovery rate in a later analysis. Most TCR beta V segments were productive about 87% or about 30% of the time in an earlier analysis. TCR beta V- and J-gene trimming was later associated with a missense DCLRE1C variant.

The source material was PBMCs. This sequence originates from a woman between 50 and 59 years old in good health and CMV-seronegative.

CDR3 in DNA: TGCACCAGCAGCCCGAAAGCGGGAGGTGGCCACGAGCAGTACTTC. Translation: CTSSPKAGGGHEQYF. This chain connects TRBV1 to TRBJ2-7; TRBD2 is taken as the D call from the table, unchecked against the DNA. TRBV1 counts as a pseudogene. The CDR3 contains 15 residues.